The rows below give T cell receptor beta chains drawn from one sample of a study of blood T cell repertoires in COVID-19. Produced via immunoSEQ multiplex PCR; TCRdb's table is partial and in-frame only. The profile shows under 250,000 clones, around 82% of them singletons. The sequencing sample was made of PBMCs or T cells enriched from blood (not recorded which). Source of these receptors: a woman in her 40s who had been exposed to COVID-19. CDR3s include the opening cysteine and the closing phenylalanine or tryptophan. A D gene is named only where the DNA matches it firmly. The listing skips clone size in some rows; elsewhere it reads once, few, many or a size class.

>TRBV15|.|TRBJ1-6|.
CATSRRDWASPLHF
TGTGCCACCAGCCGGCGGGATTGGGCTTCACCCCTCCACTTT
>TRBV3-1/TRBV3-2|.|TRBJ1-6|.
CASSQGQVYNSPLHF
TGTGCCAGCAGCCAAGGACAGGTGTATAATTCACCCCTCCACTTT
>TRBV28|.|TRBJ2-7|TRBD1
CASCTGTGGEQYF
TGTGCCAGCTGTACCGGGACAGGGGGCGAGCAGTACTTC
>TRBV7-8|.|TRBJ1-6|.
CASSLGASSYNSPLHF
TGTGCCAGCAGCTTAGGGGCGAGCTCCTATAATTCACCCCTCCACTTT
>TRBV28|.|TRBJ1-1|TRBD1
CASRLPGTVNTEAFF
TGTGCCAGCAGGTTGCCAGGGACAGTTAACACTGAAGCTTTCTTT
>TRBV27|.|TRBJ1-1|.
CASSFHQTRGLTEAFF
TGTGCCAGCAGTTTCCATCAGACTCGAGGGCTTACTGAAGCTTTCTTT
>TRBV2|.|TRBJ2-3|.
CASSKEGIALGRTDTQYF
TGTGCCAGCAGCAAGGAGGGGATTGCCCTAGGTCGCACAGATACGCAGTATTTT
>TRBV11-2|.|TRBJ2-1|TRBD2
CASSFLAGGNEQFF
TGTGCCAGCAGCTTCCTAGCGGGGGGTAATGAGCAGTTCTTC
>TRBV4-3|.|TRBJ1-1|.
CASSQDLGNTEAFF
TGCGCCAGCAGCCAAGATCTGGGCAACACTGAAGCTTTCTTT
>TRBV5-1|.|TRBJ1-2|TRBD1
CASSLGGTGSRSYGYTF
TGCGCCAGCAGCTTGGGTGGGACAGGGTCGAGGAGCTATGGCTACACCTTC
>TRBV7-8|few|TRBJ2-2|.
CASSLWFVRFPRNTGELFF
TGTGCCAGCAGCTTATGGTTTGTGCGGTTCCCTCGCAACACCGGGGAGCTGTTTTTT
>TRBV12-3/TRBV12-4|.|TRBJ1-2|.
CATHGQGGGYTF
TGTGCCACCCACGGCCAGGGTGGTGGCTACACCTTC
>TRBV2|.|TRBJ2-3|.
CANTRDGTDTQYF
TGTGCCAACACGAGGGATGGCACAGATACGCAGTATTTT
>TRBV5-1|.|TRBJ2-5|.
CATTGSGETQYF
TGCGCCACTACCGGGTCCGGGGAGACCCAGTACTTC
>TRBV7-2|.|TRBJ2-7|TRBD2
CASSFSGETSYEQYF
TGTGCCAGCAGCTTTAGCGGGGAAACATCCTACGAGCAGTACTTC
>TRBV14|.|TRBJ1-2|.
CASSQDRNYGYTF
TGTGCCAGCAGCCAAGACAGGAACTATGGCTACACCTTC
>TRBV9|few|TRBJ1-5|.
CASSVAVGGDQPQHF
TGTGCCAGCAGCGTAGCAGTGGGGGGGGATCAGCCCCAGCATTTT
>TRBV4-3|once|TRBJ1-1|.
CASNKGGQMNTEAFF
TGCGCCAGCAACAAGGGGGGGCAAATGAACACTGAAGCTTTCTTT
>TRBV4-2|many|TRBJ1-2|TRBD1
CASSQGGTGDGGYTF
TGTGCCAGCAGCCAAGGAGGGACAGGGGACGGAGGCTACACCTTC
>TRBV11-2|few|TRBJ2-7|TRBD1
CASSLMDRISYEQYF
TGTGCCAGCAGCCTTATGGACAGGATCTCCTACGAGCAGTACTTC
>TRBV3-1/TRBV3-2|.|TRBJ2-5|.
CASSQESRGGTQYF
TGTGCCAGCAGCCAAGAGAGTAGGGGAGGGACCCAGTACTTC
>TRBV5-8|.|TRBJ1-2|.
CASSWQANYGYTF
TGTGCCAGCAGTTGGCAGGCGAACTATGGCTACACCTTC
>TRBV5-4|few|TRBJ1-4|TRBD1
CASSRQGAREKLFF
TGTGCCAGCAGCCGACAGGGGGCGCGCGAAAAACTGTTTTTT
>TRBV7-3|.|TRBJ2-3|TRBD1
CASSWTGVGTDTQYF
TGTGCCAGCAGCTGGACAGGGGTTGGGACAGATACGCAGTATTTT
>TRBV12-5|.|TRBJ2-1|.
CASGLDRSSYNEQFF
TGTGCTAGTGGTTTGGACAGGAGCTCCTACAATGAGCAGTTCTTC
>TRBV18|.|TRBJ2-3|.
CASSPPGTNEGGIGQYF
TGTGCCAGCTCACCACCGGGGACTAACGAAGGGGGGATAGGGCAGTATTTT
>TRBV10-3|.|TRBJ2-7|TRBD2
CAISESWLAGGLNYEQYF
TGTGCCATCAGTGAGTCATGGCTAGCGGGGGGACTTAACTACGAGCAGTACTTC
>TRBV29-1|.|TRBJ2-7|TRBD1
CSVGGTDGSGEQYF
TGCAGCGTTGGGGGGACAGATGGGTCGGGCGAGCAGTACTTC
>TRBV11-2|.|TRBJ2-7|TRBD1
CASSHGTGSAYEQYF
TGTGCCAGCAGCCATGGGACAGGCTCAGCCTACGAGCAGTACTTC
>TRBV19|once|TRBJ2-2|.
CASGRGGNTGELFF
TGTGCCAGTGGAAGGGGAGGAAACACCGGGGAGCTGTTTTTT
>TRBV9|.|TRBJ2-5|TRBD2
CASSATSGGGSETQYF
TGTGCCAGCAGCGCTACTAGCGGGGGGGGGTCGGAGACCCAGTACTTC
>TRBV19|.|TRBJ1-1|.
CASRPGNTEAFF
TGTGCCAGTAGACCAGGTAACACTGAAGCTTTCTTT
>TRBV6-5|.|TRBJ1-1|.
CASSMTGNTEAFF
TGTGCCAGCAGCATGACAGGGAACACTGAAGCTTTCTTT
>TRBV6-2/TRBV6-3|.|TRBJ2-7|TRBD2
CASSYLRTSGAYEQYF
TGTGCCAGCAGTTACCTTCGGACTAGCGGGGCCTACGAGCAGTACTTC
>TRBV5-1|.|TRBJ2-7|TRBD1
CASSLGQGGYEQYF
TGCGCCAGCAGCTTAGGACAGGGTGGGTACGAGCAGTACTTC
>TRBV7-9|.|TRBJ1-2|TRBD1
CASSARRQGAGTNYGYTF
TGTGCCAGCAGCGCCCGGAGACAGGGGGCCGGAACTAACTATGGCTACACCTTC
>TRBV2|.|TRBJ2-7|.
CASSNEPTGRPYF
TGTGCCAGCAGCAACGAGCCGACAGGGAGGCCGTACTTC
>TRBV3-1/TRBV3-2|.|TRBJ1-6|.
CASSQAPNPGSSYNSPLHF
TGTGCCAGCAGCCAAGCCCCGAACCCGGGGAGCTCCTATAATTCACCCCTCCACTTT
>TRBV7-9|.|TRBJ2-1|TRBD2
CASSLRRGVGNEQFF
TGTGCCAGCAGCTTAAGGCGGGGGGTAGGCAATGAGCAGTTCTTC
>TRBV28|.|TRBJ1-4|.
CASRTSTNEKLFF
TGTGCCAGCAGGACATCAACTAATGAAAAACTGTTTTTT
>TRBV3-1/TRBV3-2|.|TRBJ2-4|.
CASSQGGENIQYF
TGTGCCAGCAGCCAAGGAGGAGAGAACATTCAGTACTTC
>TRBV7-9|few|TRBJ2-2|.
CASRPKGFPNTGELFF
TGTGCCAGCAGACCTAAGGGGTTCCCGAACACCGGGGAGCTGTTTTTT
>TRBV28|.|TRBJ1-1|.
CASSRGQGKAFF
TGTGCCAGCAGTAGAGGCCAGGGTAAAGCTTTCTTT
>TRBV13|.|TRBJ1-1|.
CASSLGEYPITEAFF
TGTGCCAGCAGCTTAGGGGAGTACCCGATCACTGAAGCTTTCTTT
>TRBV5-1|.|TRBJ1-1|.
CASSLVGGGNTEAFF
TGCGCCAGCAGCTTGGTTGGGGGCGGGAACACTGAAGCTTTCTTT
>TRBV7-2|few|TRBJ2-7|TRBD2
CASSSSSGGLYEQYF
TGTGCCAGCAGCTCGTCTAGCGGGGGGCTCTACGAGCAGTACTTC
>TRBV19|.|TRBJ1-3|TRBD1
CASNDRGRRNTIYF
TGTGCCAGTAATGACAGGGGACGTCGAAACACCATATATTTT
>TRBV3-1/TRBV3-2|.|TRBJ1-2|.
CASSQVAAYGYTF
TGTGCCAGCAGCCAAGTGGCCGCTTATGGCTACACCTTC
>TRBV12-3/TRBV12-4|once|TRBJ1-2|.
CASRLGGYTF
TGTGCCAGCAGGCTCGGTGGCTACACCTTC
>TRBV5-1|once|TRBJ1-4|TRBD1
CASSLVGQGFLGYEEKLFF
TGCGCCAGCAGCTTGGTCGGACAGGGTTTCTTAGGCTATGAGGAAAAACTGTTTTTT
>TRBV28|.|TRBJ1-1|TRBD1
CASSSGWGQGMNTEAFF
TGTGCCAGCAGTTCCGGTTGGGGACAGGGAATGAACACTGAAGCTTTCTTT